This is a list of T cell receptor beta chains from one sample in a study of T cells in Graves' hyperthyroidism and ophthalmopathy. TCRdb fed the multiplex PCR reads into MiXCR, producing one record per CDR3 protein. This sample carries about 290,000 distinct CDR3 sequences, roughly an eighth of them seen once, and the ten largest clones take roughly 7.7%. The sequencing sample was made of blood. The receptors here all came from a woman between 40 and 55 years old with Graves' hyperthyroidism. Each CDR3 is given with its conserved first and last residue. A D gene is named only where the DNA matches it firmly. Clone size is stated in some rows and not others, as once, few, many or a class when expanded.

TRBV19	few	13	TRBJ1-2	.	CASTTGIHYGYTF	TGTGCCAGTACAACAGGGATTCACTATGGCTACACCTTC
TRBV14	few	16	TRBJ2-1	TRBD2	CASSQLRLAVYNEQFF	TGTGCCAGCAGCCAACTGAGACTAGCGGTATACAATGAGCAGTTCTTC
TRBV4-1	few	18	TRBJ2-3	TRBD2	CASSQLPTSGSVANTQYF	TGCGCCAGCAGCCAACTCCCGACTAGCGGGAGTGTCGCGAATACGCAGTATTTT
TRBV28	many	15	TRBJ2-5	TRBD1	CASSLGTGGQETQYF	TGTGCCAGCAGTTTAGGGACAGGGGGCCAAGAGACCCAGTACTTC
TRBV20-1	few	15	TRBJ1-5	.	CSARGGRDGNQPQHF	TGCAGTGCTAGAGGTGGCCGGGACGGCAATCAGCCCCAGCATTTT
TRBV12-5	many	12	TRBJ1-1	TRBD1	CVTGQSNTEAFF	TGTGTTACGGGACAGTCCAACACTGAAGCTTTCTTT
TRBV6-1	many	15	TRBJ2-1	TRBD2	CASRKGTSAGDEQFF	TGTGCCAGCAGGAAGGGGACTAGTGCGGGGGATGAGCAGTTCTTC
TRBV5-1	many	15	TRBJ2-7	TRBD2	CASSPGLAGGKEQYF	TGCGCCAGCAGCCCGGGACTAGCGGGAGGTAAGGAGCAGTACTTC
TRBV29-1	many	16	TRBJ2-3	TRBD2	CSVPKGAGGITDTQYF	TGCAGCGTACCAAAGGGTGCGGGAGGGATCACAGATACGCAGTATTTT
TRBV24-1	many	14	TRBJ1-1	.	CATSQGGANTEAFF	TGTGCCACCAGCCAGGGCGGGGCGAACACTGAAGCTTTCTTT
TRBV20-1	many	13	TRBJ1-6	.	CSALGRHNSPLHF	TGCAGTGCCCTGGGACGGCATAATTCACCCCTCCACTTT
TRBV18	.	15	TRBJ2-3	TRBD2	CASSLKLAGEGTQYF	TGTGCCAGCTCACTCAAACTAGCGGGAGAAGGGACGCAGTATTTT
TRBV10-3	.	14	TRBJ2-3	.	CAIRGLGGTDTQYF	TGTGCCATCAGGGGATTAGGAGGGACAGATACGCAGTATTTT
TRBV12-5	many	15	TRBJ1-5	TRBD1	CASGLWDRLNQPQHF	TGTGCTAGTGGTTTGTGGGACAGGCTCAATCAGCCCCAGCATTTT
TRBV12-3/TRBV12-4	many	15	TRBJ2-5	.	CASSYRPLAQETQYF	TGTGCCAGCAGTTATAGGCCTCTAGCCCAAGAGACCCAGTACTTC
TRBV7-2	many	13	TRBJ2-1	.	CASSLEGGREQFF	TGTGCCAGCAGCTTAGAAGGAGGGAGGGAGCAGTTCTTC
TRBV13	.	16	TRBJ2-1	TRBD1	CASSLVGTGSHNEQFF	TGTGCCAGCAGCTTAGTAGGGACAGGGAGTCACAATGAGCAGTTCTTC
TRBV7-9	many	14	TRBJ1-1	.	CASSLVLRNTEAFF	TGTGCCAGCAGCTTAGTTCTGAGAAACACTGAAGCTTTCTTT
TRBV5-1	few	9	TRBJ2-2	.	CASRGELFF	TGCGCCAGCCGAGGGGAGCTGTTTTTT
TRBV12-3/TRBV12-4	many	12	TRBJ1-2	.	CASRSRVDGYTF	TGTGCCAGCAGATCCAGAGTGGATGGCTACACCTTC
TRBV11-3	many	15	TRBJ2-1	TRBD2	CASSTGGSRYNEQFF	TGTGCCAGCAGCACGGGGGGGTCGAGGTACAATGAGCAGTTCTTC
TRBV11-2	.	15	TRBJ2-1	.	CASSPRTVIDNEQFF	TGTGCCAGCTCACCGCGGACAGTAATAGACAATGAGCAGTTCTTC
TRBV20-1	many	12	TRBJ2-5	.	CSAGAEGETQYF	TGCAGTGCTGGGGCAGAGGGGGAGACCCAGTACTTC
TRBV9	few	14	TRBJ2-3	.	CASSVVPRTDTQYF	TGTGCCAGCAGCGTAGTGCCACGCACAGATACGCAGTATTTT
TRBV20-1	many	14	TRBJ2-1	.	CSASGQGFYNEQFF	TGCAGTGCTAGCGGGCAGGGCTTCTACAATGAGCAGTTCTTC